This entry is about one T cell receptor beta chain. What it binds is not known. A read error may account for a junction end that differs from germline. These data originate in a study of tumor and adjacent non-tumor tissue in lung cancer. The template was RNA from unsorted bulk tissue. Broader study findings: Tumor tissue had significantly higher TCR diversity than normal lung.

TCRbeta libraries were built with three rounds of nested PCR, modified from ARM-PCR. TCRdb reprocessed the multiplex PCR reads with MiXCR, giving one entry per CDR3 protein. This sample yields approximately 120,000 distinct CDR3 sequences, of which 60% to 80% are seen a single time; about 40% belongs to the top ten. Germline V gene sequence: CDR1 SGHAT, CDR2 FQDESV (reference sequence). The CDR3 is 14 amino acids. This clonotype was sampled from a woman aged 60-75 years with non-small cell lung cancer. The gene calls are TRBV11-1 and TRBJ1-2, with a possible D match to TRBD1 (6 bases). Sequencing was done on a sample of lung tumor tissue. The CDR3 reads CANISQGPLYDYTF. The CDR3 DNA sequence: TGTGCCAACATCTCACAGGGCCCGCTCTATGACTACACTTTC.